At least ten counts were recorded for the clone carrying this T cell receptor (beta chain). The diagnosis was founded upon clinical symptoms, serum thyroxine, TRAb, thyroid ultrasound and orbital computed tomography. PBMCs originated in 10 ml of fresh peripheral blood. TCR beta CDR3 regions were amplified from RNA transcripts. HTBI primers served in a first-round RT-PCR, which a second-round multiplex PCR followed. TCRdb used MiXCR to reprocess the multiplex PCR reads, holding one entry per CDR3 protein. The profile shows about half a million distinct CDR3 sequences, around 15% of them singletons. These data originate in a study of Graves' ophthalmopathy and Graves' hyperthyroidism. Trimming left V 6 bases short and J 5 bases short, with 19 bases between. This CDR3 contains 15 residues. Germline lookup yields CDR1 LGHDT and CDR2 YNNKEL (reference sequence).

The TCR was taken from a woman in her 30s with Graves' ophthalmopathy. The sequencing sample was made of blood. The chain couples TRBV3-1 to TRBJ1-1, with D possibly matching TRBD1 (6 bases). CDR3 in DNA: TGTGCCAGCAGGACGGAATCAGGGGTAGAGACTGAAGCTTTCTTT. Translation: CASRTESGVETEAFF.